This TCR beta chain was found in a study of vaccination and CD4 T cells after COVID-19. Study in general: The makeup of the convalescents was six males and four females, two of them Hispanic. Blood was drawn a median around 66 days post second dose, range 14 to 241. A median of 101 days (range 35 to 161) separated diagnosis from post-COVID sampling.

Comments on this clonotype: Its antigen is unidentified.

As to treatment: approximately 10-day PBMC culture with coronavirus spike peptide pools or control peptides (ViraFEST assay). CDR1 is SNHLY and CDR2 is FYNNEI in the germline V gene. The CDR3 contains 12 residues. V lost 7 bases, J lost 4 bases, and 11 bases lay in between. Scientists ran DNA taken from cultured CD4+ T cells through the Oncomine TCR Beta short-read assay for sequencing. Genomic DNA from cultured CD4+ T cells was extracted. A single record per CDR3 protein comes from TCRdb applying MiXCR to the PCR reads. This sample has under 20,000 distinct CDR3 sequences, with around a quarter found just once.

The sequence was obtained from a human donor with COVID-19. V gene TRBV2 combines with J gene TRBJ2-7, with D possibly TRBD1 on 6 matching bases. The sample taken for sequencing was cultured CD4+ T cells from blood. The CDR3 DNA sequence: TGTGCCAGCACCGGACAGTTGTACGAGCAGTACTTC. This gives the protein CASTGQLYEQYF.